This T cell receptor (beta chain) was captured by sequencing in a study of PD-1 blockade in classical Hodgkin lymphoma. General study results and limits: Complete responders started with a diversity level that resembled newly diagnosed patients at baseline.

About this clone: Its specificity is not known.

Each and every patient relapsed after autologous stem cell transplantation, and patients got differing brentuximab vedotin exposure. There are 16 residues in the CDR3. Germline values: CDR1 SGHNT, CDR2 YENEEA. J gave up 2 bases and V 1 base, and 4 bases lay outside the gene matches. Using immunoSEQ multiplex PCR, the repertoire was profiled, and TCRdb retains in-frame clones only, with some absent. The sample consists of under 70,000 clones, around 88% of them appearing once. Sequenced material: peripheral blood mononuclear cells (PBMCs), taken at baseline. The rearrangement links TRBV11-3 to TRBJ2-3, with 9 bases matching TRBD1. This receptor was obtained from a human donor with classical Hodgkin lymphoma. The CDR3 DNA sequence: TGTGCCAGCAGCTTAGGGGGACAGGGATTCACAGATACGCAGTATTTT. Protein product: CASSLGGQGFTDTQYF.